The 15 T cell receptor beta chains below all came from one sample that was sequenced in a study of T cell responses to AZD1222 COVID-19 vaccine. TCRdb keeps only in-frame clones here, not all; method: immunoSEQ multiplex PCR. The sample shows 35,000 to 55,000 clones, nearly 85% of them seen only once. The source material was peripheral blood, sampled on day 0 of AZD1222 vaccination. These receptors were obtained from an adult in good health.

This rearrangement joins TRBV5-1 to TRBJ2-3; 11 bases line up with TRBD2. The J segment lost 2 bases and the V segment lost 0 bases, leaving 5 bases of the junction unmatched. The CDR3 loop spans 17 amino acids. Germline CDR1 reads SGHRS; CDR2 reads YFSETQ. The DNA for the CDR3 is TGCGCCAGCAGCTTGGCAGTAGCGGGAGGGGACACAGATACGCAGTATTTT. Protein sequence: CASSLAVAGGDTDTQYF.

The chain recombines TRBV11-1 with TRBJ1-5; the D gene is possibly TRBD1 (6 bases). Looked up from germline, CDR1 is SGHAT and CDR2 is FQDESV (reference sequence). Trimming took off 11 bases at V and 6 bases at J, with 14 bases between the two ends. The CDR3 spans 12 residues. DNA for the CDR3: TGTGCCCCAACTCAGGGGATTCAGCCCCAGCATTTT. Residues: CAPTQGIQPQHF.

The CDR3 region is CASWGIRTEAFF. CDR3 nucleotide sequence: TGTGCCAGCTGGGGGATTCGCACTGAAGCTTTCTTT. This chain connects TRBV6-5 to TRBJ1-1, with D possibly being TRBD1 (5 bases). The CDR3 has 12 residues. Germline V gives CDR1 MNHEY, CDR2 SVGAGI. Trimming took 8 bases from V and 4 from J, leaving 11 bases between them.

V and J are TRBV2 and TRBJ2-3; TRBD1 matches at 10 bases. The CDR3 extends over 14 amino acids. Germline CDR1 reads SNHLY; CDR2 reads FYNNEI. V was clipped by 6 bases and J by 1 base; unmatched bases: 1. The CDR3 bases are TGTGCCAGCAGCGGGACAGGGGGCACAGATACGCAGTATTTT. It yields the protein CASSGTGGTDTQYF.

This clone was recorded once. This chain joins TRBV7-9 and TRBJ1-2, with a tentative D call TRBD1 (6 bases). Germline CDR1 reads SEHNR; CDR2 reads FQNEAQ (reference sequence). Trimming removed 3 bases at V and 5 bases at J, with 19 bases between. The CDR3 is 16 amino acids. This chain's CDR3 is CASSFENPGAGYGYTF. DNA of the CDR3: TGTGCCAGCAGCTTCGAAAATCCAGGGGCAGGATATGGCTACACCTTC.

Here the CDR3 DNA reads TGTGCCAGCAGACGGGACAGCAATAATTCACCCCTCCACTTT. This encodes CASRRDSNNSPLHF. The rearrangement joins TRBV2 to TRBJ1-6; TRBD1 aligns across 7 bases. The V segment lost 6 bases and the J segment 5 bases; nucleotides outside the gene matches: 4. In germline, CDR1 is SNHLY, CDR2 FYNNEI. This CDR3 spans 14 amino acids.

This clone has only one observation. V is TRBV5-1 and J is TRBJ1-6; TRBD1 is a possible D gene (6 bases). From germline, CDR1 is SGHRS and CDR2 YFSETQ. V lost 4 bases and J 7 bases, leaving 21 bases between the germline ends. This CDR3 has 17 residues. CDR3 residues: CASSPLVGGRRNSPLHF. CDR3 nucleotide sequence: TGCGCCAGCAGCCCCCTCGTCGGGGGGCGGCGGAATTCACCCCTCCACTTT.

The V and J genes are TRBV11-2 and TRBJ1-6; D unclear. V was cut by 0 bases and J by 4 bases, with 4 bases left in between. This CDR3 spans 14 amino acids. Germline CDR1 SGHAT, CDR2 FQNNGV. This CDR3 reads CASSLERYNSPLHF. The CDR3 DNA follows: TGTGCCAGCAGCTTAGAACGGTATAATTCACCCCTCCACTTT.

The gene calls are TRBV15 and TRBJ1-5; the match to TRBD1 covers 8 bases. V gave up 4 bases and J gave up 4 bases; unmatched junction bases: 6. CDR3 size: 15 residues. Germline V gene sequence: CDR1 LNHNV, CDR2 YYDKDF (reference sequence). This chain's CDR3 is CATSISDRENQPQHF. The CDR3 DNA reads TGTGCCACCAGCATTTCGGACAGGGAAAATCAGCCCCAGCATTTT.

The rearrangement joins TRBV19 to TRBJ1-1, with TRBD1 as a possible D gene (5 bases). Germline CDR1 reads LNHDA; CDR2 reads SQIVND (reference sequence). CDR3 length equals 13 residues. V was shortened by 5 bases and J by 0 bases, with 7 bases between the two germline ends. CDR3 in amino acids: CASSSTVNTEAFF. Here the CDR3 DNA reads TGTGCCAGTAGTTCGACAGTGAACACTGAAGCTTTCTTT.

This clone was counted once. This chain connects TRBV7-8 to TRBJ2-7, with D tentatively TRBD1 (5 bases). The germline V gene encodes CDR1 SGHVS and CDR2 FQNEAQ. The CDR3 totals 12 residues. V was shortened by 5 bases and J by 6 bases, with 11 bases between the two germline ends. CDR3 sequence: CASSPPQGEQYF. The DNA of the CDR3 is TGTGCCAGCAGCCCCCCCCAGGGCGAGCAGTACTTC.

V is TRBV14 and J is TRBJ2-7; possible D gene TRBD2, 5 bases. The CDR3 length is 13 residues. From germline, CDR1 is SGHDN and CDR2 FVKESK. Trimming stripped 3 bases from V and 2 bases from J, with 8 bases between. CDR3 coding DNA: TGTGCCAGCAGCCAGCTAGCCCCCTACGAGCAGTACTTC. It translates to CASSQLAPYEQYF.

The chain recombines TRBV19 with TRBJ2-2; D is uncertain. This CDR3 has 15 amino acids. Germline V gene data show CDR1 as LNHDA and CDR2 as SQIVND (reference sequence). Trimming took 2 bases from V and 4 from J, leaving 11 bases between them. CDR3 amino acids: CASSIQASGTGELFF. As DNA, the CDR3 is TGTGCCAGTAGTATACAGGCTTCTGGCACCGGGGAGCTGTTTTTT.

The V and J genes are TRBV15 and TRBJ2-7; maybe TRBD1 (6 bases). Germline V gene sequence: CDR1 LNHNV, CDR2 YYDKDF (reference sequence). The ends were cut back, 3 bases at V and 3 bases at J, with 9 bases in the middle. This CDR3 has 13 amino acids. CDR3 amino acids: CATSRDRGYEQYF. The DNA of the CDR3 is TGTGCCACCAGCAGGGACAGAGGCTACGAGCAGTACTTC.

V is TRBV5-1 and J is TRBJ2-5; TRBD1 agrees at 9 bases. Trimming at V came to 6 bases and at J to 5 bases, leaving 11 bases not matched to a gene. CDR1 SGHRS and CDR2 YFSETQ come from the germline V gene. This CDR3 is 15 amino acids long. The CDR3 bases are TGCGCCAGCACCATCGCCGGGACAGGGATCGAGACCCAGTACTTC. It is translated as CASTIAGTGIETQYF.